This TCR beta chain was sequenced in a study of T cell repertoires in cytomegalovirus infection. Whole-study context: The public TCR beta signatures pointed to both CMV infection and matching HLA type. The study's findings and limits: What dominated the ex vivo response were HLA-C-restricted CMV-specific TCR beta clonotypes.

In this sample, this clonotype turned up a few times. Its cognate antigen is unknown. The V gene's germline CDR1 is SGHTA and CDR2 FQGTGA. With 0 bases removed from V and 5 bases from J, the gap between germline ends came to 10 bases. The CDR3 runs to 15 residues. TCRdb fed the reads into MiXCR, producing one record per CDR3 protein. There are approximately 990,000 distinct CDR3 sequences in the sample; approximately 30% occur only once, and 13% lies in the top ten. The origin of this receptor is a human donor in good health (CMV status not recorded). Some clones in this sample may be carry-over from other donors' samples. The sequencing here drew on cultured CD8+ T cells from PBMCs, taken from culture after CMV antigen stimulation. The rearrangement uses TRBV7-3 and TRBJ1-4; a weak D match, TRBD1 (6 bases). The CDR3 spells CASSLTQGGNEKLFF. CDR3 coding DNA: TGTGCCAGCAGCTTAACACAGGGCGGCAATGAAAAACTGTTTTTT.